Below are 17 T cell receptor beta chains sequenced from a single sample in a study of cytomegalovirus exposure and HLA in healthy donors. 13 Jbeta primers and 60 Vbeta primers were used for the PCR. Generated by immunoSEQ multiplex PCR, the TCRdb table keeps only in-frame clones and is missing some. The repertoire holds fewer than 100,000 clones, with 60% to 80% as singletons. The sample was PBMCs. Source of these receptors: a female donor in good health and CMV-seronegative.

The chain uses TRBV2 and TRBJ2-2; D possibly corresponds to TRBD2 (6 bases). This CDR3 contains 17 residues. Trimming took 7 bases from V and 0 from J, leaving 18 bases between them. Per the germline V gene, CDR1 is SNHLY and CDR2 is FYNNEI. The CDR3 spells CASTGWGVRANTGELFF. The CDR3 DNA reads TGTGCCAGCACCGGCTGGGGGGTTCGCGCGAACACCGGGGAGCTGTTTTTT.

The chain joins TRBV6-1 to TRBJ1-2; D is undetermined. The germline V and J ends were trimmed by 6 bases and 5 bases, with 19 bases remaining between them. The CDR3 is made up of 15 amino acids. The germline gives CDR1 MNHNS, CDR2 SASEGT. The CDR3 DNA is TGTGCCAGCAGGACCCCCGGCGGAGCCCTATATGGCTACACCTTC. It specifies CASRTPGGALYGYTF.

The chain carries TRBV7-9 and TRBJ2-2; D not resolved. Trimming took 5 bases from V and 2 from J, leaving 6 bases between them. The CDR3 has 13 amino acids. Germline loops: CDR1 SEHNR, CDR2 FQNEAQ (reference sequence). CDR3 DNA: TGTGCCAGCAGCCCCCTAAACACCGGGGAGCTGTTTTTT. Protein sequence: CASSPLNTGELFF.

This clone showed up just a few times. The chain recombines TRBV27 with TRBJ2-5; TRBD2 agrees at 10 bases. The CDR3 spans 15 residues. Germline values: CDR1 MNHEY, CDR2 SMNVEV (reference sequence). J lost 5 bases, V lost 4 bases, and 7 bases had no gene match. The CDR3 loop reads CASSWASGSTETQYF. CDR3 coding DNA: TGTGCCAGCAGTTGGGCTAGCGGGAGTACTGAGACCCAGTACTTC.

This clone turned up a few times. The rearrangement joins TRBV7-9 to TRBJ1-3; the D gene is possibly TRBD1 (6 bases). CDR1 and CDR2 from the germline V gene are SEHNR and FQNEAQ (reference sequence). Between the trimmed V and J ends, which lost 3 bases and 4 bases, there was a span of 10 bases. This CDR3 is 14 amino acids long. CDR3 loop: CASSFGGSGNTIYF. CDR3 bases: TGTGCCAGCAGCTTTGGGGGCTCCGGAAACACCATATATTTT.

This clone was seen only a few times. The chain combines TRBV7-9 with TRBJ2-7; unclear D gene. This CDR3 comprises 15 residues. CDR1 is SEHNR and CDR2 is FQNEAQ in the germline V gene (reference sequence). Trimming stripped 0 bases from V and 0 bases from J, with 9 bases between. The CDR3 bases are TGTGCCAGCAGCTTAGCCGAGACATACTCCTACGAGCAGTACTTC. Residues: CASSLAETYSYEQYF.

This clone was seen a handful of times. This chain links TRBV6-5 with TRBJ2-1; maybe TRBD2 (5 bases). Looked up from germline, CDR1 is MNHEY and CDR2 is SVGAGI. The length of the CDR3 is 14 residues. The germline V and J ends were trimmed by 6 bases and 12 bases, with 21 bases remaining between them. As DNA, the CDR3 is TGTGCCAGCAGCATTAACAAAGGCCGGGATCGGCAGTTCTTC. This codes for CASSINKGRDRQFF.

This sequence joins TRBV27 and TRBJ2-7; a possible D gene is TRBD1 (6 bases). Between the trimmed V and J ends, which lost 7 bases and 3 bases, there was a span of 22 bases. CDR1 and CDR2 from the germline V gene are MNHEY and SMNVEV (reference sequence). This CDR3 comprises 16 residues. CDR3 sequence (DNA): TGTGCCAGCACCCCTAATTCCCGGACAGCTAGCTACGAGCAGTACTTC. Protein product: CASTPNSRTASYEQYF.

This chain joins TRBV6-5 and TRBJ1-4; 9 bases agree with TRBD1. J gave up 12 bases and V 2 bases, and 7 bases lay outside the gene matches. The CDR3 totals 14 residues. Looked up from germline, CDR1 is MNHEY and CDR2 is SVGAGI. The CDR3 DNA follows: TGTGCCAGCAGTTACAGCTTTAGGACAGGGGAACTGTTTTTT. Its translation is CASSYSFRTGELFF.

The V and J genes are TRBV27 and TRBJ2-2; 7 positions agree with TRBD1. V shed 3 bases, J shed 0 bases, and the junction held 1 base outside the gene matches. This CDR3 spans 15 amino acids. The germline V gene has CDR1 MNHEY and CDR2 SMNVEV (reference sequence). The chain's CDR3 is CASSFGTANTGELFF. The CDR3 DNA reads TGTGCCAGCAGTTTTGGGACAGCGAACACCGGGGAGCTGTTTTTT.

The chain has TRBV15 and TRBJ1-2, with 7 bases lining up with TRBD1. CDR3 length: 15 amino acids. From germline, CDR1 is LNHNV and CDR2 YYDKDF (reference sequence). V dropped 2 bases and J dropped 4; count of bases not matched to a gene: 7. DNA for the CDR3: TGTGCCACCAGCAGAAAATCAACAGGGGCCTATGGCTACACCTTC. It specifies CATSRKSTGAYGYTF.

The J gene is TRBJ2-1, the V gene TRBV25-1; tentative D call: TRBD1 (6 bases). The V gene lost 4 bases and the J gene lost 2 bases, with 9 bases spanning the gap. CDR1 is MGHDK, CDR2 SYGVNS, per germline. This CDR3 is 14 amino acids long. Here the CDR3 DNA reads TGTGCCAGCAGTGTCTCAGGGGCCTACAATGAGCAGTTCTTC. Protein product: CASSVSGAYNEQFF.

CDR3 residues: CASRHSGRVQETQYF. The CDR3 region has the DNA TGTGCCAGCAGACATAGCGGGAGGGTACAAGAGACCCAGTACTTC. The chain recombines TRBV28 with TRBJ2-5; 11 bases map to TRBD2. Germline V gene lookup returns CDR1 MDHEN and CDR2 SYDVKM. This CDR3 region has 15 residues. V lost 6 bases to trimming and J lost 2 bases; unmatched junction nucleotides: 5.

The rearrangement joins TRBV29-1 to TRBJ1-1; D gene ambiguous. This CDR3 has 12 residues. Deletions cut 3 bases from V and 1 base from J, with 6 bases between. The germline CDR1 and CDR2 sequences are SQVTM and ANQGSEA. This chain's CDR3 is CSVEPGNTEAFF. The CDR3 DNA reads TGCAGCGTTGAGCCGGGGAACACTGAAGCTTTCTTT.

The chain couples TRBV30 to TRBJ1-2, with a tentative D call TRBD1 (6 bases). The V gene's germline CDR1 is GTSNPN and CDR2 SVGIG (reference sequence). The V gene lost 2 bases and the J gene lost 0 bases, with 13 bases spanning the gap. CDR3 size: 15 residues. CDR3 sequence reads: CAWSSLDSANYGYTF. As DNA, the CDR3 is TGTGCCTGGAGTTCCTTGGACAGTGCTAACTATGGCTACACCTTC.

The chain couples TRBV4-3 to TRBJ2-2; D may be TRBD1 (6 bases). Trimming removed 1 base at V and 3 bases at J, with 18 bases between. CDR1 and CDR2 (germline): LGHNA, YSLEER. This CDR3 contains 18 residues. As DNA, the CDR3 is TGCGCCAGCAGCCAAGTAGTTCAAACAGGGAGCCACACCGGGGAGCTGTTTTTT. It is translated as CASSQVVQTGSHTGELFF.

A remark on this clone: The junction departs from germline at one end; a sequencing error may be responsible. The chain links TRBV7-2 to TRBJ2-4; tentative D call: TRBD2 (6 bases). From germline, CDR1 is SGHTA and CDR2 FQGNSA. The CDR3 covers 15 residues. This chain's CDR3 is CASSPYRVPAGLPDF. For the CDR3, the DNA is TGTGCCAGCAGCCCTTATCGGGTTCCAGCGGGCCTCCCGGACTTC. The whole variable domain, remainder taken from reference TRBV7-2 and TRBJ2-4, is GAGVSQSPSNKVTEKGKDVELRCDPISGHTALYWYRQSLGQGLEFLIYFQGNSAPDKSGLPSDRFSAERTGGSVSTLTIQRTQQEDSAVYLCASSPYRVPAGLPDFGAGTRLSVL.